These T cell receptor beta chains were read from a single sample in a study of T cells in Graves' hyperthyroidism and ophthalmopathy. TCRdb ran MiXCR on the multiplex PCR reads and lists one entry per CDR3 protein. Among around 690,000 distinct CDR3 sequences listed, around 16% were seen once. What was sequenced was blood. These receptors came from a man aged 45 to 65 with Graves' hyperthyroidism. CDR3s include the opening cysteine and the closing phenylalanine or tryptophan. D genes are given only for firm matches. Where a row states a size, it is once, few, many or the class of an expanded clone; other rows omit it.

d_gene	abundance	v_gene	j_gene	CDR3aa	CDR3nt
NA	many	TRBV6-5	TRBJ1-1	CASSYFHGNTEAFF	TGTGCCAGCAGTTACTTCCACGGAAACACTGAAGCTTTCTTT
NA	NA	TRBV27	TRBJ1-1	CASSFGSPTNTEAFF	TGTGCCAGCAGTTTCGGCAGCCCGACGAACACTGAAGCTTTCTTT
TRBD1	few	TRBV20-1	TRBJ1-5	CSARDRRGISNQPQHF	TGCAGTGCTAGAGATCGCAGGGGGATTAGCAATCAGCCCCAGCATTTT
NA	few	TRBV20-1	TRBJ1-4	CSAPPYRATNEKLFF	TGCAGTGCCCCCCCCTACAGGGCAACTAATGAAAAACTGTTTTTT
TRBD1	many	TRBV12-3/TRBV12-4	TRBJ1-4	CASSLTTGTGDEKLFF	TGTGCCAGCAGTTTAACCACCGGGACAGGGGATGAAAAACTGTTTTTT
NA	many	TRBV29-1	TRBJ1-2	CSVGGDGGYGYTF	TGCAGCGTTGGGGGGGACGGTGGCTATGGCTACACCTTC
NA	many	TRBV29-1	TRBJ2-7	CSVIRGYEQYF	TGCAGCGTTATCAGAGGCTACGAGCAGTACTTC
NA	NA	TRBV28	TRBJ2-5	CVSSLSLPPKETQYF	TGTGTCAGCAGTCTCTCCCTGCCCCCAAAAGAGACCCAGTACTTC
NA	many	TRBV7-2	TRBJ1-2	CASSAQGSVYGYTF	TGTGCCAGTTCAGCCCAAGGCTCTGTATATGGCTACACCTTC
NA	NA	TRBV7-9	TRBJ2-2	CASSLLRGRELFF	TGTGCCAGCAGCCTCCTCAGGGGCCGGGAGCTGTTTTTT
TRBD2	few	TRBV5-1	TRBJ2-1	CASSYAPTGGTSEGFYNEQFF	TGCGCCAGCAGCTACGCACCGACAGGTGGGACTAGCGAAGGCTTCTACAATGAGCAGTTCTTC
NA	many	TRBV11-2	TRBJ2-3	CASSIDSTVSTDTQYF	TGTGCCAGCAGCATAGACAGTACCGTTAGCACAGATACGCAGTATTTT
NA	NA	TRBV27	TRBJ2-1	CAGRVSAEQFF	TGTGCCGGCAGGGTGTCGGCTGAGCAGTTCTTC
NA	few	TRBV6-1	TRBJ2-7	CASRGSGLYEQYF	TGTGCCAGCAGGGGTAGCGGCCTCTACGAGCAGTACTTC
TRBD2	NA	TRBV12-3/TRBV12-4	TRBJ2-7	CASSLGGGLAGEYEQYF	TGTGCTAGCAGTTTAGGGGGGGGACTAGCGGGAGAGTACGAGCAGTACTTC
TRBD1	few	TRBV29-1	TRBJ2-2	CSVDPGQGFSGELFF	TGCAGCGTTGATCCGGGACAGGGGTTCTCCGGGGAGCTGTTTTTT
TRBD1	NA	TRBV7-9	TRBJ2-7	CASSLGQGALPEQYF	TGTGCCAGCAGCTTAGGACAGGGGGCGCTCCCCGAGCAGTACTTC
TRBD2	many	TRBV2	TRBJ2-7	CASSERGGRYEQYF	TGTGCCAGCAGTGAACGGGGGGGCCGGTACGAGCAGTACTTC
NA	NA	TRBV13	TRBJ2-7	CASSLLDGRPYEQYF	TGTGCCAGCAGCTTATTAGACGGACGTCCCTACGAGCAGTACTTC
NA	few	TRBV12-3/TRBV12-4	TRBJ2-2	CASSLGLRNTGELFF	TGTGCCAGCAGTTTAGGACTGAGGAACACCGGGGAGCTGTTTTTT
NA	many	TRBV2	TRBJ2-3	CASSEQLNTDTQYF	TGTGCCAGCAGTGAACAACTTAACACAGATACGCAGTATTTT
NA	few	TRBV18	TRBJ1-1	CASSPDRFQTEAFF	TGTGCCAGCTCACCCGACAGGTTTCAAACTGAAGCTTTCTTT
NA	NA	TRBV7-2	TRBJ2-7	CASSSSEGFEQYF	TGTGCCAGCAGCTCCTCAGAGGGGTTCGAGCAGTACTTC
TRBD2	many	TRBV28	TRBJ2-5	CASSQTSGKETQYF	TGTGCCAGCAGCCAAACTAGCGGGAAAGAGACCCAGTACTTC
TRBD2	NA	TRBV4-1	TRBJ2-7	CASSQTGTSGRTYEQYF	TGCGCCAGCAGCCAGACCGGGACTAGCGGGAGAACGTACGAGCAGTACTTC
NA	NA	TRBV9	TRBJ2-7	CASSVDSLGNEQYF	TGTGCCAGCAGCGTCGACTCCTTAGGGAACGAGCAGTACTTC
TRBD1	few	TRBV7-3	TRBJ2-2	CASSGRQGAGELFF	TGTGCCAGCAGCGGGAGACAGGGAGCCGGGGAGCTGTTTTTT
NA	many	TRBV18	TRBJ1-1	CASSPSRSTDTEAFF	TGTGCCAGCTCACCATCTCGGTCTACGGACACTGAAGCTTTCTTT